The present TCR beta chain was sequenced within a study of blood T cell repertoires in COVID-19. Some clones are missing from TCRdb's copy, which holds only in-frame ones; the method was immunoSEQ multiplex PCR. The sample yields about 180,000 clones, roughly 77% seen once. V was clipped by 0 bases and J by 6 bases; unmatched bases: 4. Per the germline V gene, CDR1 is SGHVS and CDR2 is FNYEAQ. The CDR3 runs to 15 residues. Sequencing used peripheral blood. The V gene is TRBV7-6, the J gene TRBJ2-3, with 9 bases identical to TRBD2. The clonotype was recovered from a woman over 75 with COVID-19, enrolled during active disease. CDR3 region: CASSLAAGGSDTQYF. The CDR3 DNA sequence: TGTGCCAGCAGCTTAGCGGCGGGAGGGTCCGATACGCAGTATTTT.